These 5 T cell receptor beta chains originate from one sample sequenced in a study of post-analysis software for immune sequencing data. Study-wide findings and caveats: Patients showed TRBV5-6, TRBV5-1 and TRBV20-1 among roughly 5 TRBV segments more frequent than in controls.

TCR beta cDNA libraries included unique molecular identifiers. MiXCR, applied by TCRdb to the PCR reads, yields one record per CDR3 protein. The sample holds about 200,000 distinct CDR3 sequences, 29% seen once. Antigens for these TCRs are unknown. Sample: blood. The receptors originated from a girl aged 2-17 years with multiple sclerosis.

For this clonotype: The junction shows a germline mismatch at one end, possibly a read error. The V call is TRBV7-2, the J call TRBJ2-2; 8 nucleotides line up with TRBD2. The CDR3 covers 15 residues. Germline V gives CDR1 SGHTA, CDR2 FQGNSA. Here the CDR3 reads CASAVAAGVPGERFF. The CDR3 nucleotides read TGTGCCAGCGCCGTGGCAGCGGGAGTTCCGGGCGAGCGGTTTTTT. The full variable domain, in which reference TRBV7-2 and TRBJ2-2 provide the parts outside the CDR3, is GAGVSQSPSNKVTEKGKDVELRCDPISGHTALYWYRQSLGQGLEFLIYFQGNSAPDKSGLPSDRFSAERTGGSVSTLTIQRTQQEDSAVYLCASAVAAGVPGERFFGEGSRLTVL.

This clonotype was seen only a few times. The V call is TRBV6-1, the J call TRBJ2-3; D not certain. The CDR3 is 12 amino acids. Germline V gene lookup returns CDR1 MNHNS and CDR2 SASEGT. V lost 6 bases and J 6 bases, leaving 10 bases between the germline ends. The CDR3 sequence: CASSLHQDTQYF. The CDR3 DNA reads TGTGCCAGCAGCCTACACCAGGATACGCAGTATTTT.

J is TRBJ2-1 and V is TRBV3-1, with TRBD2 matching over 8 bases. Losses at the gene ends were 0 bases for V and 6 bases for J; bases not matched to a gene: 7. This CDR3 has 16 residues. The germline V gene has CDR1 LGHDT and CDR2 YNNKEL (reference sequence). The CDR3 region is CASSQDSSGGFNEQFF. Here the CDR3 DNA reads TGTGCCAGCAGCCAAGATTCGAGCGGGGGCTTCAATGAGCAGTTCTTC.

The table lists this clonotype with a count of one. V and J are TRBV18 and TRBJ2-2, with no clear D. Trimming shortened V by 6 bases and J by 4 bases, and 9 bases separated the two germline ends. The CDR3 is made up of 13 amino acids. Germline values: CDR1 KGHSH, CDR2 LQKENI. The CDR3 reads CASSGEFTGELFF. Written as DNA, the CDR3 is TGTGCCAGCTCGGGCGAGTTCACCGGGGAGCTGTTTTTT.

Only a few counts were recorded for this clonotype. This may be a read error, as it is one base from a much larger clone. CDR3: CSARSLLATYNEQYF. The CDR3 coding sequence is TGCAGTGCTAGATCCTTACTAGCGACATACAATGAGCAGTACTTC. J is TRBJ2-1 and V is TRBV20-1; 7 nucleotides align to TRBD2. The DNA end lines up better with TRBJ2-7; the J call may be wrong. Germline V gives CDR1 DFQATT, CDR2 SNEGSKA (reference sequence). This CDR3 region has 15 residues.